Each of the 25 T cell receptor beta chains below was sequenced from the same sample in a study of blood T cell repertoires in COVID-19. The protocol was immunoSEQ multiplex PCR, while the TCRdb copy is restricted to in-frame clones and leaves out a portion. Here the sample spans over 75,000 clones, around 88% being singletons. Sequencing was done on a sample of peripheral blood. The receptors were gathered from a man aged 45-65 years with COVID-19, enrolled during active disease.

This rearrangement joins TRBV30 to TRBJ1-3; D unclear. Germline V lookup: CDR1 GTSNPN, CDR2 SVGIG (reference sequence). V gave up 0 bases and J gave up 1 base, with 7 bases separating them. There are 14 residues in the CDR3. Written as DNA, the CDR3 is TGTGCCTGGAGTGTAGGACTATCTGGAAACACCATATATTTT. Translated: CAWSVGLSGNTIYF.

In this sample, this clone turned up once. The chain couples TRBV27 to TRBJ2-7; 8 bases map to TRBD1. Germline lookup yields CDR1 MNHEY and CDR2 SMNVEV (reference sequence). Germline trimming cut 5 bases from V and 2 bases from J; bases unmatched to any gene: 8. This CDR3 is built from 15 residues. The CDR3 coding sequence is TGTGCCAGCAGTCAACCGGGACAGGTAACCTACGAGCAGTACTTC. Translating it yields CASSQPGQVTYEQYF.

This chain uses TRBV5-8 with TRBJ2-1; no reliable D call. Germline V gene lookup returns CDR1 SGHTS and CDR2 YDEGEE. There are 11 residues in the CDR3. The V gene lost 4 bases and the J gene lost 8 bases, with 7 bases spanning the gap. The CDR3 region is CASSPSYEQFF. As DNA, the CDR3 is TGTGCCAGCAGCCCCAGTTATGAGCAGTTCTTC.

The chain combines TRBV30 with TRBJ1-5; TRBD1 might be the D (5 bases). CDR3 length: 12 residues. V shed 4 bases and J shed 6 bases, with 10 bases lying between them. Germline CDR1 GTSNPN, CDR2 SVGIG (reference sequence). The CDR3 nucleotides are TGTGCCTGGAAAACAAGGGGTCAGCCCCAGCATTTT. Protein: CAWKTRGQPQHF.

The table lists this clone with a few counts. The chain combines TRBV4-1 with TRBJ2-2; no firm D call. Trimming pared 0 bases from V and 1 base from J, leaving 6 bases between. The germline V gene has CDR1 MGHRA and CDR2 YSYEKL. The CDR3 length is 15 residues. The DNA of the CDR3 is TGCGCCAGCAGCCAAGAAAAACAGAACACCGGGGAGCTGTTTTTT. Translated: CASSQEKQNTGELFF.

J is TRBJ2-7 and V is TRBV3-1 (or the pseudogene TRBV3-2); 11 bases map to TRBD1. V trimming: 2 bases; J trimming: 4 bases; junction bases outside the gene matches: 4. Germline CDR1 reads LGHDT; CDR2 reads YNNKEL (reference sequence). This CDR3 has 15 residues. The CDR3 region has the DNA TGTGCCAGCAGCCAAAGAGGGACAGGGGGATACGAGCAGTACTTC. Its translation: CASSQRGTGGYEQYF.

The sample holds one count of this clone. The V gene is TRBV18, the J gene TRBJ1-5; TRBD1 is a possible D gene (6 bases). The V and J ends lost 3 bases and 6 bases respectively, with 15 bases between them. The CDR3 is 15 amino acids. The germline V gene encodes CDR1 KGHSH and CDR2 LQKENI. CDR3 in DNA: TGTGCCAGCTCACCCGGGGCAGGGGTAAGTCAGCCCCAGCATTTT. This translates into CASSPGAGVSQPQHF.

This clone was seen only a few times. The rearrangement uses TRBV9 and TRBJ1-5; D uncertain. The CDR3 runs to 14 residues. The V and J ends lost 3 bases and 3 bases respectively, with 10 bases between them. Germline lookup yields CDR1 SGDLS and CDR2 YYNGEE. The CDR3: CASSDSAYNQPQHF. The CDR3, as DNA: TGTGCCAGCAGCGACTCAGCGTACAATCAGCCCCAGCATTTT.

The rearrangement joins TRBV7-9 to TRBJ1-1; 7 nucleotides align to TRBD1. The junction had 11 bases not matched to a gene; V was cut back by 7 bases and J by 3 bases. Germline CDR1 reads SEHNR; CDR2 reads FQNEAQ (reference sequence). CDR3 size: 15 residues. CDR3: CASTSNRDSYTEAFF. CDR3 sequence (DNA): TGTGCCAGCACCTCAAACCGGGACAGCTACACTGAAGCTTTCTTT. Full variable domain (rest looked up from reference TRBV7-9 and TRBJ1-1): DTGVSQNPRHKITKRGQNVTFRCDPISEHNRLYWYRQTLGQGPEFLTYFQNEAQLEKSRLLSDRFSAERPKGSFSTLEIQRTEQGDSAMYLCASTSNRDSYTEAFFGQGTRLTVV.

This sequence joins TRBV18 and TRBJ1-5, with 7 bases identical to TRBD1. There are 15 residues in the CDR3. Trimming removed 6 bases from V and 4 bases from J; junction bases left unmatched: 9. The V gene's germline CDR1 is KGHSH and CDR2 LQKENI. The CDR3 here is CASSPRTGRNQPQHF. CDR3 DNA sequence: TGTGCCAGCTCCCCCCGGACAGGAAGGAATCAGCCCCAGCATTTT.

The J gene is TRBJ1-2, the V gene TRBV28; perhaps TRBD1 as D (5 bases). Germline values: CDR1 MDHEN, CDR2 SYDVKM. V was trimmed by 3 bases and J by 4 bases, leaving 6 bases between them. The CDR3 is 12 amino acids. CDR3 loop: CASSLTAYGYTF. The CDR3 DNA follows: TGTGCCAGCAGTTTGACAGCCTATGGCTACACCTTC.

The chain uses TRBV18 and TRBJ2-1; a possible D gene is TRBD1 (5 bases). V was cut by 0 bases and J by 7 bases, with 7 bases left in between. The CDR3 runs to 13 residues. CDR1 KGHSH and CDR2 LQKENI come from the germline V gene. Here the CDR3 reads CASSPPTVNEQFF. In DNA, the CDR3 is TGTGCCAGCTCACCACCGACAGTAAATGAGCAGTTCTTC.

J is TRBJ2-2 and V is TRBV5-4; the match to TRBD2 covers 8 bases. The junction had 9 bases not matched to a gene; V was cut back by 6 bases and J by 5 bases. Germline V gene sequence: CDR1 SGHNT, CDR2 YYREEE (reference sequence). CDR3 length: 15 amino acids. In nucleotides, the CDR3 is TGTGCCAGCACCCCGGGGGGGCAGGGGACCGGGGAGCTGTTTTTT. It is translated as CASTPGGQGTGELFF.

The rearrangement joins TRBV7-2 to TRBJ1-1, with D hard to call. This CDR3 has 12 residues. The germline CDR1 and CDR2 sequences are SGHTA and FQGNSA. Trimming left V 5 bases short and J 10 bases short, with 14 bases between. The DNA for the CDR3 is TGTGCCAGCAGCCCTGAAATCGGGAGAGCTTTCTTT. This translates into CASSPEIGRAFF.

This chain connects TRBV19 to TRBJ2-1; 8 bases line up with TRBD2. Germline trimming cut 5 bases from V and 7 bases from J; bases unmatched to any gene: 16. Germline loops: CDR1 LNHDA, CDR2 SQIVND (reference sequence). The CDR3 has 17 amino acids. Written as DNA, the CDR3 is TGTGCCAGTAGTGGACGAAGGTATAGCGGGGCTGTGAATGAGCAGTTCTTC. Translated: CASSGRRYSGAVNEQFF.

The chain employs TRBV28 and TRBJ1-5, with TRBD1 matching 8 bases. Germline trimming cut 3 bases from V and 5 bases from J; bases unmatched to any gene: 3. CDR1 and CDR2 from the germline V gene are MDHEN and SYDVKM. The CDR3 covers 14 residues. The DNA of the CDR3 is TGTGCCAGCAGTTTGGGGACAGGTTATCAGCCCCAGCATTTT. This gives the protein CASSLGTGYQPQHF.

This chain connects TRBV3-1 (or the pseudogene TRBV3-2) to TRBJ1-1, with D unclear. The CDR3 loop spans 11 amino acids. V was shortened by 8 bases and J by 0 bases, with 4 bases between the two germline ends. The V gene's germline CDR1 is LGHDT and CDR2 YNNKEL (reference sequence). The CDR3 here is CASVMNTEAFF. Written as DNA, the CDR3 is TGTGCCAGCGTCATGAACACTGAAGCTTTCTTT.

The rearrangement joins TRBV10-3 to TRBJ2-7; maybe TRBD2 (6 bases). Trimming stripped 10 bases from V and 2 bases from J, with 18 bases between. The CDR3 loop spans 14 amino acids. Germline CDR1 reads ENHRY; CDR2 reads SYGVKD. The CDR3 sequence is CATRRGRLPYEQYF. Here the CDR3 DNA reads TGTGCCACCCGGAGGGGAAGGTTACCCTACGAGCAGTACTTC.

The chain couples TRBV5-1 to TRBJ1-5; D is unresolved. Germline assignment: CDR1 SGHRS and CDR2 YFSETQ. This CDR3 region has 14 residues. The V end was cut by 0 bases, the J end by 3 bases, with 7 bases between. The DNA of the CDR3 is TGCGCCAGCAGCTTGGACGGGGTCAATCAGCCCCAGCATTTT. Amino acid sequence: CASSLDGVNQPQHF.

The J gene is TRBJ1-3, the V gene TRBV19; no clear D. V gave up 6 bases and J gave up 4 bases, with 13 bases separating them. CDR1 and CDR2 from the germline V gene are LNHDA and SQIVND (reference sequence). This CDR3 is built from 14 residues. The CDR3 sequence: CASSEQSNGNTIYF. Here the CDR3 DNA reads TGTGCCAGTAGCGAACAGTCAAACGGAAACACCATATATTTT.

DNA of the CDR3: TGTGCCAGCAGCCCTGACAGGGTGGGATCACCCCTCCACTTT. As protein: CASSPDRVGSPLHF. The rearrangement joins TRBV7-2 to TRBJ1-6; 7 positions agree with TRBD1. Germline trimming cut 5 bases from V and 10 bases from J; bases unmatched to any gene: 8. The germline gives CDR1 SGHTA, CDR2 FQGNSA. This CDR3 has 14 residues.

This rearrangement joins TRBV7-3 to TRBJ2-1; the match to TRBD2 covers 11 bases. This CDR3 comprises 15 residues. Per the germline V gene, CDR1 is SGHTA and CDR2 is FQGTGA. V lost 2 bases, J lost 5 bases, and 2 bases stayed unmatched. CDR3 DNA sequence: TGTGCCAGCAGCTTAGGGACTAGCGGAGACAATGAGCAGTTCTTC. The encoded protein is CASSLGTSGDNEQFF.

This clone was picked up a small number of times. The genes are TRBV9 and TRBJ1-1, with no clear D. This CDR3 has 15 residues. CDR1 and CDR2 (germline): SGDLS, YYNGEE. Trimming left V 0 bases short and J 4 bases short, with 13 bases between. The DNA for the CDR3 is TGTGCCAGCAGCGTAGGCAGGTCGTTGGTCACTGAAGCTTTCTTT. Its translation: CASSVGRSLVTEAFF.

This clone came up once. The gene calls are TRBV27 and TRBJ1-6; possible D gene TRBD1, 6 bases. Germline V gives CDR1 MNHEY, CDR2 SMNVEV (reference sequence). The CDR3 sequence is 18 residues long. V was shortened by 6 bases and J by 5 bases, with 23 bases between the two germline ends. The CDR3, as DNA: TGTGCCAGCAGCTCCCTCCCGGGCAAGGGGGGGCATAATTCACCCCTCCACTTT. This codes for CASSSLPGKGGHNSPLHF.

The V gene is TRBV12-3 or TRBV12-4, the J gene TRBJ2-7, with unresolved D. V was pared by 5 bases and J by 6 bases, with 14 bases between. This CDR3 is 13 amino acids long. This CDR3 reads CASSPSQKREQYF. CDR3 coding DNA: TGTGCCAGCAGTCCAAGTCAAAAGCGCGAGCAGTACTTC.